The 14 T cell receptor beta chains below all came from one sample that was sequenced in a study of blood T cell repertoires in COVID-19. The table came from immunoSEQ multiplex PCR; TCRdb's copy has only in-frame clones and leaves some out. Among under 300,000 clones listed, 70% to 90% were seen once. Sequences were obtained from peripheral blood. The receptors come from a woman in her twenties or thirties with COVID-19, enrolled during active disease.

The chain has TRBV5-6 and TRBJ2-7; D is possibly TRBD2 (5 bases). The CDR3 has 13 residues. Germline V gene sequence: CDR1 SGHDT, CDR2 YYEEEE. Trimming stripped 5 bases from V and 2 bases from J, with 11 bases between. The CDR3 nucleotides are TGTGCCAGCAGAGCGGTCGGGACCTACGAGCAGTACTTC. Its protein is CASRAVGTYEQYF.

V usage is TRBV7-2 and J usage is TRBJ2-2; the D gene is possibly TRBD2 (6 bases). The CDR3 has 14 residues. Per germline, CDR1 SGHTA and CDR2 FQGNSA. V was cut by 2 bases and J by 6 bases, with 10 bases left in between. The CDR3 reads CASSLLARAGELFF. For the CDR3, the DNA is TGTGCCAGCAGCTTACTAGCGAGGGCCGGGGAGCTGTTTTTT.

This rearrangement joins TRBV7-2 to TRBJ1-2; 8 positions agree with TRBD1. The CDR3 consists of 14 residues. V shed 1 base and J 8 bases; nucleotides not matched to a gene: 6. Germline V gene data show CDR1 as SGHTA and CDR2 as FQGNSA. The CDR3 DNA is TGTGCCAGCAGCTTAGGGACAGGGATTAAGGGCTACACCTTC. As protein: CASSLGTGIKGYTF.

This chain connects TRBV28 to TRBJ2-1; 12 nucleotides agree with TRBD2. With 5 bases clipped from V and 6 bases from J, the junction kept 5 bases outside the gene matches. Germline V gives CDR1 MDHEN, CDR2 SYDVKM. This CDR3 contains 15 residues. CDR3 protein: CASSPTSGGLNEQFF. The CDR3 DNA reads TGTGCCAGCAGTCCGACTAGCGGGGGACTCAATGAGCAGTTCTTC.

The chain couples TRBV10-1 to TRBJ2-3, with D possibly matching TRBD2 (6 bases). The CDR3 sequence is 14 residues long. CDR1 WNHNN and CDR2 SYGVQD come from the germline V gene (reference sequence). V was cut by 6 bases and J by 5 bases, with 15 bases left in between. The CDR3 is CASRAGAWGDTQYF. CDR3 bases: TGCGCCAGCAGAGCGGGTGCCTGGGGAGATACGCAGTATTTT.

The chain combines TRBV5-4 with TRBJ2-1; TRBD1 might be the D (6 bases). V lost 5 bases and J 4 bases, leaving 16 bases between the germline ends. This CDR3 region has 15 residues. CDR1 and CDR2 (germline): SGHNT, YYREEE (reference sequence). In DNA, the CDR3 is TGTGCCAGCAGTGCGAACACAGGGTTGTACAATGAGCAGTTCTTC. Protein sequence: CASSANTGLYNEQFF.

The count of this clone is one. This chain links TRBV24-1 with TRBJ2-1; 9 nucleotides line up with TRBD1. Germline loops: CDR1 KGHDR, CDR2 SFDVKD. This CDR3 has 17 residues. V lost 0 bases, J lost 3 bases, and 5 bases stayed unmatched. The CDR3 region has the DNA TGTGCCACCAGTGATTTGCACGAGGACAGGGGCTACAATGAGCAGTTCTTC. It specifies CATSDLHEDRGYNEQFF.

The genes are TRBV28 and TRBJ1-2; no clear D. V dropped 2 bases and J dropped 8 bases, with 6 bases sitting between them. Germline V gene sequence: CDR1 MDHEN, CDR2 SYDVKM. The CDR3 length is 11 residues. CDR3 in DNA: TGTGCCAGCAGTTTACTGGAGGGCTACACCTTC. Its translation is CASSLLEGYTF.

The chain uses TRBV7-2 and TRBJ1-6; D is perhaps TRBD1 (5 bases). Germline values: CDR1 SGHTA, CDR2 FQGNSA. V was pared by 5 bases and J by 0 bases, with 11 bases between. CDR3 length: 16 residues. CDR3: CASSQRQSSYNSPLHF. The CDR3 region has the DNA TGTGCCAGCAGCCAACGACAGAGCTCCTATAATTCACCCCTCCACTTT.

The chain employs TRBV28 and TRBJ1-2, with 8 bases identical to TRBD1. The ends lost 3 bases at V and 6 bases at J; junction bases unmatched: 3. CDR3 size: 13 residues. The germline V gene has CDR1 MDHEN and CDR2 SYDVKM. The CDR3 loop reads CASSLGQENGYTF. As DNA, the CDR3 is TGTGCCAGCAGTTTGGGACAGGAGAATGGCTACACCTTC.

This chain joins TRBV18 and TRBJ1-1; 7 bases line up with TRBD1. The trim removed 4 bases at V and 1 base at J, leaving 3 bases unmatched. CDR1 is KGHSH and CDR2 is LQKENI in the germline V gene. This CDR3 has 14 residues. CDR3 region: CASSRRDRNTEAFF. The CDR3 DNA is TGTGCCAGCTCACGCCGGGACAGGAACACTGAAGCTTTCTTT.

This clone has only a few counts. The rearrangement uses TRBV4-1 and TRBJ2-2, with D tentatively TRBD1 (5 bases). The CDR3 runs to 14 residues. V lost 3 bases to trimming and J lost 2 bases, with 7 bases between them. Germline V lookup: CDR1 MGHRA, CDR2 YSYEKL. In nucleotides, the CDR3 is TGCGCCAGCAGCCAGGGGCCAAACACCGGGGAGCTGTTTTTT. It yields the protein CASSQGPNTGELFF.

The chain uses TRBV10-3 and TRBJ2-2, with TRBD1 identical over 10 bases. The J segment lost 5 bases and the V segment lost 6 bases, leaving 6 bases of the junction unmatched. CDR3 length equals 15 residues. The germline V gene has CDR1 ENHRY and CDR2 SYGVKD. Here the CDR3 reads CAIRGPGQGTGELFF. For the CDR3, the DNA is TGTGCCATCAGAGGACCGGGACAGGGGACCGGGGAGCTGTTTTTT.

This chain connects TRBV10-3 to TRBJ2-7, with D tentatively TRBD1 (5 bases). The CDR3 runs 16 residues. V dropped 4 bases and J dropped 0 bases, with 16 bases sitting between them. Looked up from germline, CDR1 is ENHRY and CDR2 is SYGVKD. CDR3 coding DNA: TGTGCCATCAGTGGAGTCGAGCAGGGCAGCTCCTACGAGCAGTACTTC. Residues: CAISGVEQGSSYEQYF.